This section outlines one T cell receptor (beta chain) sequence together with its context. The data are from a study of cytomegalovirus exposure and HLA in healthy donors. Study details: Some 180 million T cells yielded more than 90 million unique TCR beta sequences in earlier analysis.

PCR was performed using 60 Vbeta and 13 Jbeta primers. Only in-frame clones appear in the TCRdb table, and some are missing; sequencing was by immunoSEQ multiplex PCR. The sample holds around 270,000 clones; about four fifths are singletons and the top ten take about 0.29%. The V gene's germline CDR1 is SGHNT and CDR2 YENEEA. The CDR3 extends over 15 amino acids. V shed 5 bases and J 4 bases; nucleotides not matched to a gene: 2. V usage is TRBV11-3 and J usage is TRBJ2-1; 13 nucleotides match TRBD2. This sequence was found in a girl aged 2 to 10 in good health and CMV-seronegative. The specimen sequenced was PBMCs. The CDR3 region has the DNA TGTGCCAGCAGCGAGACTAGCGGGGGGTACAATGAGCAGTTCTTC. Translated, it gives CASSETSGGYNEQFF.